These 27 T cell receptor beta chains were sequenced from one sample in a study of CD8 T cells in Susac syndrome. A quantity of about 0.5 to 1 ug RNA underwent reverse transcription using random hexamers. TCRdb re-analysed the immunoSEQ multiplex PCR reads in MiXCR, keeping a single row per CDR3 protein. This table has 100,000 or so distinct CDR3 sequences, just under 95% appearing once. The sequenced material came from CD8+ T cells from PBMCs. The source of these receptors is a human donor in good health.

The chain carries TRBV18 and TRBJ2-1; 10 bases are shared with TRBD1. Losses at the gene ends were 3 bases for V and 8 bases for J; bases not matched to a gene: 13. This CDR3 region has 17 residues. The germline CDR1 and CDR2 sequences are KGHSH and LQKENI. The CDR3 region has the DNA TGTGCCAGCTCACCGGACCTGCCCGGGACAGGGGACTATGAGCAGTTCTTC. This encodes CASSPDLPGTGDYEQFF.

CDR3 loop: CARPKVQAFF. The CDR3 coding sequence is TGTGCCAGGCCTAAGGTGCAAGCTTTCTTT. The V gene is TRBV21-1, the J gene TRBJ1-1. TRBV21-1 is annotated as a pseudogene. This CDR3 region has 10 residues.

This clonotype came up once. The genes are TRBV7-9 and TRBJ2-1; a weak D match, TRBD2 (5 bases). V was clipped by 2 bases and J by 3 bases, with 8 bases between them. The CDR3 is 14 residues long. Germline lookup yields CDR1 SEHNR and CDR2 FQNEAQ (reference sequence). DNA for the CDR3: TGTGCCAGCAGCTTATCTAGCAGCTACAATGAGCAGTTCTTC. It specifies CASSLSSSYNEQFF. The full variable domain, rest sourced from reference TRBV7-9 and TRBJ2-1, is DTGVSQNPRHKITKRGQNVTFRCDPISEHNRLYWYRQTLGQGPEFLTYFQNEAQLEKSRLLSDRFSAERPKGSFSTLEIQRTEQGDSAMYLCASSLSSSYNEQFFGPGTRLTVL.

The rearrangement joins TRBV4-3 to TRBJ2-3, with TRBD2 matching 9 bases. Per germline, CDR1 LGHNA and CDR2 YSLEER. CDR3 length: 18 amino acids. J lost 6 bases, V lost 1 base, and 14 bases had no gene match. In DNA, the CDR3 is TGCGCCAGCAGCCAAGCCCCGGGCGGGGGGGCACCAACCGATACGCAGTATTTT. It translates to CASSQAPGGGAPTDTQYF.

This clonotype was recorded a few times. V is TRBV6-2 or TRBV6-3 and J is TRBJ2-3, with a tentative D call TRBD2 (7 bases). Trimming cost V 8 bases and J 4 bases, with 19 bases left between them. This CDR3 is 15 amino acids long. Germline V gene lookup returns CDR1 MNHEY and CDR2 SVGEGT. The CDR3 DNA sequence: TGTGCCAGCCGGTGGGGGGGCCAGGGCGCAGATACGCAGTATTTT. Protein: CASRWGGQGADTQYF.

The chain employs TRBV7-2 and TRBJ2-1; D may be TRBD2 (6 bases). The CDR3 is 12 residues long. Between the trimmed V and J ends, which lost 4 bases and 10 bases, there was a span of 11 bases. The germline gives CDR1 SGHTA, CDR2 FQGNSA. DNA of the CDR3: TGTGCCAGCAGCTCAGGAGGGGTGGAGCAGTTCTTC. Translation gives CASSSGGVEQFF.

The chain has TRBV6-5 and TRBJ2-5, with 7 positions matching TRBD1. With V trimmed by 2 bases and J by 5 bases, 8 bases remained unmatched. Germline-derived CDR1 and CDR2 are MNHEY and SVGAGI. The CDR3 extends over 15 amino acids. CDR3 sequence (DNA): TGTGCCAGCAGTTACGGGGACAGCCGCGGGGAGACCCAGTACTTC. This encodes CASSYGDSRGETQYF.

This chain joins TRBV4-3 and TRBJ2-3; D not certain. The V gene's germline CDR1 is LGHNA and CDR2 YSLEER. The CDR3 is made up of 14 amino acids. Between the trimmed V and J ends, which lost 8 bases and 1 base, there was a span of 13 bases. The chain's CDR3 is CASSVGIRTDTQYF. CDR3 in DNA: TGCGCCAGCTCTGTAGGGATACGCACAGATACGCAGTATTTT.

This sequence joins TRBV13 and TRBJ2-3; no clear D gene. V dropped 6 bases and J dropped 10 bases, with 14 bases sitting between them. The CDR3 covers 12 residues. The germline V gene has CDR1 PRHDT and CDR2 FYEKMQ (reference sequence). DNA of the CDR3: TGTGCCAGCAGACGGGCCCAGGTCGCGCAGTATTTT. Residues: CASRRAQVAQYF.

The rearrangement links TRBV14 to TRBJ1-1; no clear D gene. This CDR3 region has 15 residues. The V gene's germline CDR1 is SGHDN and CDR2 FVKESK. Trimming pared 0 bases from V and 0 bases from J, leaving 8 bases between. The CDR3 loop reads CASSQDRLLNTEAFF. CDR3 nucleotide sequence: TGTGCCAGCAGCCAAGATCGCCTTCTGAACACTGAAGCTTTCTTT.

The rearrangement joins TRBV29-1 to TRBJ2-1; 9 bases map to TRBD1. The CDR3 is 13 amino acids. The germline gives CDR1 SQVTM, CDR2 ANQGSEA. CDR3 nucleotide sequence: TGCACGATAGGGACAGGGAGGTCTAATGAGCAGTTCTTC. This encodes CTIGTGRSNEQFF.

The chain combines TRBV4-2 with TRBJ1-1, with D possibly matching TRBD1 (5 bases). The CDR3 length is 14 residues. Germline CDR1 reads LGHNA; CDR2 reads YNFKEQ. Trimming took 0 bases from V and 6 from J, leaving 11 bases between them. In DNA, the CDR3 is TGTGCCAGCAGCCAAGATGGGGCCCACGCTGAAGCTTTCTTT. Translating gives CASSQDGAHAEAFF.

The rearrangement uses TRBV7-9 and TRBJ2-7; D is undetermined. The germline gives CDR1 SEHNR, CDR2 FQNEAQ (reference sequence). CDR3 length equals 13 residues. V lost 2 bases and J lost 4, with 9 bases in between. CDR3 sequence: CASSLMSPYEQYF. The CDR3 DNA reads as TGTGCCAGCAGCTTAATGTCACCTTACGAGCAGTACTTC.

The chain joins TRBV5-1 to TRBJ1-1; D not resolved. CDR1 and CDR2 (germline): SGHRS, YFSETQ. CDR3 length: 14 residues. Trimming cost V 4 bases and J 2 bases, with 12 bases left between them. CDR3 coding DNA: TGCGCCAGCAGCCCGGAAGCGGCTAACACTGAAGCTTTCTTT. This sequence encodes CASSPEAANTEAFF.

The V gene is TRBV20-1, the J gene TRBJ1-4; D is undetermined. The CDR3 spans 13 residues. The germline CDR1 and CDR2 sequences are DFQATT and SNEGSKA (reference sequence). V lost 3 bases, J lost 8 bases, and 13 bases lay in between. CDR3 nucleotides: TGCAGTGCTAGCACAGCAGATGGGGAAAAACTGTTTTTT. This encodes CSASTADGEKLFF.

The V and J genes are TRBV7-2 and TRBJ2-4, with D unclear. V lost 6 bases and J 9 bases, leaving 12 bases between the germline ends. From germline, CDR1 is SGHTA and CDR2 FQGNSA. The CDR3 contains 12 residues. The CDR3 DNA reads TGTGCCAGCAGAACCGGAGTGGGCATTCAGTACTTC. It encodes CASRTGVGIQYF.

J is TRBJ2-5 and V is TRBV28, with D maybe TRBD2 (6 bases). V lost 8 bases to trimming and J lost 3 bases, with 13 bases between them. CDR3 length: 13 amino acids. Germline-derived CDR1 and CDR2 are MDHEN and SYDVKM. CDR3 loop: CASCGAGKETQYF. The CDR3 DNA follows: TGTGCCAGCTGCGGGGCAGGAAAAGAGACCCAGTACTTC.

This sequence joins TRBV6-2 or TRBV6-3 and TRBJ1-1; a possible D gene is TRBD1 (5 bases). Germline CDR1 and CDR2: MNHEY and SVGEGT. Between the trimmed V and J ends, which lost 3 bases and 7 bases, there was a span of 12 bases. This CDR3 spans 13 amino acids. The CDR3 DNA reads as TGTGCCAGCAGTTATCGGACATCCGATGAAGCTTTCTTT. Its translation is CASSYRTSDEAFF.

This clonotype came up once. This chain uses TRBV19 with TRBJ1-1; no clear D. Germline lookup yields CDR1 LNHDA and CDR2 SQIVND (reference sequence). Trimming shortened V by 3 bases and J by 8 bases, and 16 bases separated the two germline ends. The CDR3 sequence is 14 residues long. CDR3 amino acids: CASSIGPGQAEAFF. The CDR3 DNA reads TGTGCCAGTAGTATCGGGCCGGGTCAAGCCGAAGCTTTCTTT.

The J gene is TRBJ2-7, the V gene TRBV7-9, with D possibly matching TRBD1 (7 bases). Trimming shortened V by 5 bases and J by 6 bases, and 14 bases separated the two germline ends. The CDR3 is made up of 13 amino acids. Germline values: CDR1 SEHNR, CDR2 FQNEAQ (reference sequence). The CDR3 spells CASSLAGGGEQYF. In nucleotides, the CDR3 is TGTGCCAGCAGCCTCGCAGGGGGAGGCGAGCAGTACTTC.

This clonotype was detected only once. The rearrangement joins TRBV19 to TRBJ1-1; D unclear. V dropped 3 bases and J dropped 3 bases, with 8 bases sitting between them. Germline V CDR1 and CDR2: LNHDA, SQIVND (reference sequence). The CDR3 contains 13 residues. CDR3: CASSIIGDTEAFF. The CDR3 coding sequence is TGTGCCAGTAGTATTATCGGGGACACTGAAGCTTTCTTT.

V gene TRBV19 combines with J gene TRBJ1-1, with D possibly TRBD1 on 5 matching bases. Trimming removed 0 bases from V and 8 bases from J, with 10 bases in between. CDR1 LNHDA and CDR2 SQIVND come from the germline V gene (reference sequence). CDR3 length: 13 amino acids. CDR3 region: CASSIETREEAFF. Written as DNA, the CDR3 is TGTGCCAGTAGTATAGAAACCAGGGAGGAAGCTTTCTTT. The whole variable domain, filled in from reference TRBV19 and TRBJ1-1, reads DGGITQSPKYLFRKEGQNVTLSCEQNLNHDAMYWYRQDPGQGLRLIYYSQIVNDFQKGDIAEGYSVSREKKESFPLTVTSAQKNPTAFYLCASSIETREEAFFGQGTRLTVV.

In the case of this clonotype: One end of the junction does not line up with germline, which may come from a read error. V and J are TRBV29-1 and TRBJ1-2; D is unresolved. The germline V gene has CDR1 SQVTM and CDR2 ANQGSEA. The CDR3 spans 11 residues. DNA of the CDR3: TGCAGCGTTCCGATTACGGGAGGCTGCACCTTC. It yields the protein CSVPITGGCTF.

V is TRBV29-1 and J is TRBJ1-4, with D perhaps matching TRBD1 (5 bases). This CDR3 is built from 13 residues. Deletions cut 7 bases from V and 3 bases from J, with 12 bases between. Per germline, CDR1 SQVTM and CDR2 ANQGSEA. As DNA, the CDR3 is TGCAGCGCGGGGCAGGGACCTAATGAAAAACTGTTTTTT. Translated: CSAGQGPNEKLFF.

This clonotype was recorded once. The rearrangement uses TRBV5-1 and TRBJ1-2, with 9 bases matching TRBD1. The V gene end was trimmed by 0 bases and the J gene end by 4 bases; junction bases not matched to a gene: 4. This CDR3 is 15 amino acids long. Germline lookup yields CDR1 SGHRS and CDR2 YFSETQ. CDR3 coding DNA: TGCGCCAGCAGCTTGGAGGGACAGGGACCCTATGGCTACACCTTC. As protein: CASSLEGQGPYGYTF.

V gene TRBV6-2 or TRBV6-3 combines with J gene TRBJ2-7; tentatively, D is TRBD2 (5 bases). Germline V lookup: CDR1 MNHEY, CDR2 SVGEGT. The CDR3 is 14 residues long. V was clipped by 5 bases and J by 4 bases, with 15 bases between them. The CDR3 reads CASSETRAGYEQYF. The DNA of the CDR3 is TGTGCCAGCAGTGAAACTAGGGCTGGGTACGAGCAGTACTTC.

The chain has TRBV3-1 and TRBJ2-1; TRBD1 agrees at 8 bases. The CDR3 is 16 residues long. The trim removed 6 bases at V and 7 bases at J, leaving 14 bases unmatched. Per germline, CDR1 LGHDT and CDR2 YNNKEL (reference sequence). CDR3 region: CASSRYRNRQGNEQFF. The CDR3 DNA is TGTGCCAGCAGTCGATACCGTAATAGACAGGGGAATGAGCAGTTCTTC.